This T cell receptor beta chain was observed in a study of cytomegalovirus exposure and HLA in healthy donors. Study-level background: Out of about 190 million T cells, an earlier analysis found about 100 million unique TCR beta sequences in total.

Both 60 Vbeta primers and 13 Jbeta primers went into the PCR. Data came from immunoSEQ multiplex PCR; TCRdb stores just in-frame clones and leaves some out. Of more than 140,000 clones in the sample, around 80% were seen once. General study findings and limits: In a later analysis, most CMV-associated TCR beta chains appeared HLA-restricted.

This CDR3 region has 16 residues. Germline trimming cut 6 bases from V and 1 base from J; bases unmatched to any gene: 15. From germline, CDR1 is SQVTM and CDR2 ANQGSEA. As for this clone: Its antigen is still unknown.

The V and J genes are TRBV29-1 and TRBJ2-7, with 7 nucleotides matching TRBD2. This clonotype originated in a man between 25 and 39 years old in good health and CMV-seropositive. The sequenced sample consisted of PBMCs. DNA of the CDR3: TGCAGCGTGGGGGATACCGGGACTACACCATCCTACGAGCAGTACTTC. Translating gives CSVGDTGTTPSYEQYF.